These T cell receptor beta chains were read from a single sample in a study of response to subunit inactivated influenza vaccine. TCRdb recomputed calls from the RT-PCR reads with MiXCR, one row per CDR3 protein. The repertoire holds hundreds of thousands of distinct CDR3 sequences, less than 20% seen once, with approximately 11% in the top ten. This specimen consisted of PBMCs from blood, obtained roughly 5 days after vaccination. The receptors here all came from a man in his fifties who received an inactivated influenza vaccine. Each CDR3 is given with its conserved first and last residue. A D gene is named only where the DNA matches it firmly. Part of the rows lack a size; the others show once, few, many or a class for expanded clones.

few	.	TRBV29-1	14	TRBJ2-5	CSVEDRSLLWTQYF	TGCAGCGTTGAAGATCGGTCCTTATTGTGGACCCAGTACTTC
few	.	TRBV2	15	TRBJ2-5	CASGLRQAYQETQYF	TGTGCCAGCGGCTTGAGACAGGCCTACCAAGAGACCCAGTACTTC
few	TRBD2	TRBV28	16	TRBJ2-3	CASSLFSGTVTDTQYF	TGTGCCAGCAGTTTATTTAGCGGGACGGTAACAGATACGCAGTATTTT
few	TRBD1	TRBV4-2	13	TRBJ1-2	CASSRGQEYGYTF	TGTGCCAGCAGCAGGGGACAGGAATATGGCTACACCTTC
many	.	TRBV12-3/TRBV12-4	17	TRBJ1-2	CASTQSLGNYHNYGYTF	TGTGCCAGCACCCAAAGTTTAGGAAATTATCATAACTATGGCTACACCTTC
.	.	TRBV9	17	TRBJ2-7	CASSVALGTKPYGEQYF	TGTGCCAGCAGCGTAGCCCTAGGGACCAAGCCCTATGGGGAGCAGTACTTC
.	.	TRBV27	14	TRBJ2-5	CASSPWVGYETQYF	TGTGCCAGCAGCCCCTGGGTAGGGTACGAGACCCAGTACTTC
few	TRBD2	TRBV6-5	15	TRBJ2-3	CASSSGTSATDTQYF	TGTGCCAGCAGTTCCGGGACTAGCGCCACAGATACGCAGTATTTT
.	.	TRBV4-2	13	TRBJ2-3	CASSQSDTDTQYF	TGTGCCAGCAGCCAATCTGACACAGATACGCAGTATTTT
.	.	TRBV5-1	14	TRBJ1-1	CASSSSTGNTEAFF	TGCGCCAGCAGCTCGAGTACAGGGAACACTGAAGCTTTCTTT
few	.	TRBV5-6	14	TRBJ2-3	CASSSGHVTDTQYF	TGTGCCAGCAGCTCCGGACATGTAACAGATACGCAGTATTTT
many	.	TRBV12-3/TRBV12-4	12	TRBJ2-1	CASSVLIGEQFF	TGTGCCAGCAGTGTACTGATCGGGGAGCAGTTCTTC
many	TRBD2	TRBV29-1	15	TRBJ2-3	CSVLDAGGPSDTQYF	TGCAGCGTTCTTGATGCGGGAGGGCCTTCAGATACGCAGTATTTT
once	.	TRBV5-1	16	TRBJ2-3	CASSLSFGLGGDTQYF	TGCGCCAGCAGCTTGAGTTTCGGGCTCGGAGGAGATACGCAGTATTTT
.	TRBD1	TRBV6-2/TRBV6-3	16	TRBJ2-5	CASSNPGTASQETQYF	TGTGCCAGCAGTAACCCCGGGACAGCAAGCCAAGAGACCCAGTACTTC
few	.	TRBV7-2	12	TRBJ2-3	CASSYFGDTQYF	TGTGCCAGCAGCTATTTCGGAGATACGCAGTATTTT
many	.	TRBV20-1	12	TRBJ2-7	CSAPAPTYEQYF	TGCAGTGCTCCGGCCCCGACCTACGAGCAGTACTTC
few	TRBD2	TRBV29-1	15	TRBJ2-3	CSVAGGGTHTDTQYF	TGCAGCGTCGCCGGCGGGGGGACCCACACAGATACGCAGTATTTT
once	.	TRBV20-1	13	TRBJ1-2	CSVRRGGNYGYTF	TGCAGTGTTAGACGCGGCGGAAATTATGGCTACACCTTC
many	.	TRBV6-5	14	TRBJ2-1	CASSYSGSYNEQFF	TGTGCCAGCAGTTACTCGGGTTCCTACAATGAGCAGTTCTTC
.	.	TRBV5-1	15	TRBJ2-7	CASSLDPGNPYEQYF	TGCGCCAGCAGCTTGGATCCAGGGAACCCCTACGAGCAGTACTTC
once	.	TRBV6-1	15	TRBJ1-3	CASPLNRDSGNTIYF	TGTGCCAGCCCGCTTAACAGGGACTCTGGAAACACCATATATTTT
many	.	TRBV5-6	12	TRBJ2-1	CASSLRSNEQFF	TGTGCCAGCAGCCTCAGGAGCAATGAGCAGTTCTTC
.	.	TRBV11-3	14	TRBJ2-2	CASSLEPPTGELFF	TGTGCCAGCAGCTTAGAACCACCTACCGGGGAGCTGTTTTTT
few	TRBD2	TRBV20-1	15	TRBJ2-1	CSAEVMGTIHNEQFF	TGCAGTGCTGAAGTCATGGGGACTATTCACAATGAGCAGTTCTTC
.	TRBD1	TRBV5-1	13	TRBJ2-7	CASSSTQGGEQYF	TGCGCCAGCAGCTCGACACAGGGGGGCGAGCAGTACTTC
many	.	TRBV12-3/TRBV12-4	16	TRBJ2-7	CASSLEAGGGGYEQYF	TGTGCCAGCAGTTTAGAGGCAGGGGGTGGAGGGTACGAGCAGTACTTC
few	.	TRBV20-1	14	TRBJ2-3	CSARERTTTDTQYF	TGCAGTGCTAGAGAACGGACTACTACAGATACGCAGTATTTT
few	.	TRBV29-1	12	TRBJ2-6	CSVVTGANVLTF	TGCAGCGTTGTAACTGGGGCCAACGTCCTGACTTTC
.	TRBD2	TRBV10-3	14	TRBJ2-1	CAISDSGRAHEQFF	TGTGCCATCAGTGATAGCGGGAGGGCCCATGAGCAGTTCTTC
once	.	TRBV18	16	TRBJ2-7	CASSRLTGYGAYEQYF	TGTGCCAGCTCACGACTAACAGGGTATGGGGCCTACGAGCAGTACTTC
few	.	TRBV5-1	16	TRBJ2-1	CASSLEGGNTYNEQFF	TGCGCCAGCAGCTTAGAGGGAGGTAACACCTACAATGAGCAGTTCTTC
.	.	TRBV27	13	TRBJ2-1	CASSFSGSGEQFF	TGTGCCAGCAGTTTCTCGGGGTCGGGTGAGCAGTTCTTC
few	TRBD1	TRBV11-2	18	TRBJ2-4	CASSASVDRGIAKNIQYF	TGTGCCAGCAGCGCTAGTGTCGACAGGGGGATAGCCAAAAACATTCAGTACTTC
.	.	TRBV6-2/TRBV6-3	14	TRBJ2-7	CASSDPDLVYEQYF	TGTGCCAGCAGTGACCCGGACTTGGTCTACGAGCAGTACTTC
few	TRBD2	TRBV24-1	16	TRBJ2-3	CATSDLAVAGGHTQYF	TGTGCCACCAGTGATCTTGCCGTAGCGGGAGGGCATACGCAGTATTTT
.	.	TRBV6-1	14	TRBJ1-5	CASRARTKNQPQHF	TGTGCCAGCAGGGCGCGAACGAAAAATCAGCCCCAGCATTTT
.	TRBD1	TRBV12-3/TRBV12-4	14	TRBJ1-1	CASSFTAGGTEAFF	TGTGCCAGCAGTTTTACAGCAGGGGGCACTGAAGCTTTCTTT
few	.	TRBV6-5	14	TRBJ2-7	CASSYPDKPYEQYF	TGTGCCAGCAGTTACCCCGACAAACCATACGAGCAGTACTTC
few	TRBD2	TRBV20-1	18	TRBJ2-3	CSASRRYTPRGRGDTQYF	TGCAGTGCTTCCCGGAGATATACGCCGCGCGGGAGAGGAGATACGCAGTATTTT
few	.	TRBV12-3/TRBV12-4	12	TRBJ1-6	CASSYRQSPLHF	TGTGCCAGCAGTTACCGACAGTCACCCCTCCACTTT
once	.	TRBV11-2	15	TRBJ1-6	CASSWTGSGASPLHF	TGTGCCAGCAGCTGGACCGGGTCAGGGGCCTCACCCCTCCACTTT
.	.	TRBV7-9	16	TRBJ1-6	CASRSYSAGYNSPLHF	TGTGCCAGCAGGAGCTACTCGGCAGGGTATAATTCACCCCTCCACTTT
.	.	TRBV6-2/TRBV6-3	14	TRBJ2-1	CASRPGPPPWVQFF	TGTGCCAGCAGACCGGGACCGCCACCTTGGGTGCAGTTCTTC
once	.	TRBV28	14	TRBJ2-7	CASNLSGPPYEQYF	TGTGCCAGCAATCTTAGCGGTCCACCCTACGAGCAGTACTTC
many	TRBD2	TRBV10-3	15	TRBJ2-1	CAISRLAGVDNEQFF	TGTGCCATCAGCCGACTAGCGGGAGTTGACAATGAGCAGTTCTTC
few	.	TRBV4-3	16	TRBJ2-7	CASSQDWQAYSYEQYF	TGCGCCAGCAGCCAAGACTGGCAGGCTTACTCCTACGAGCAGTACTTC
few	.	TRBV6-5	14	TRBJ1-4	CASSYGVLNEKLFF	TGTGCCAGCAGTTACGGGGTATTGAATGAAAAACTGTTTTTT
few	TRBD1	TRBV12-3/TRBV12-4	14	TRBJ1-4	CASSQTGPNEKLFF	TGTGCCAGCAGTCAGACAGGGCCTAATGAAAAACTGTTTTTT
.	.	TRBV11-2	17	TRBJ1-1	CASSLGVGSSGRTEAFF	TGTGCCAGCAGCTTAGGTGTAGGGAGCAGTGGGCGCACTGAAGCTTTCTTT
.	TRBD2	TRBV11-2	20	TRBJ2-3	CASSLSFASTSGFSTDTQYF	TGTGCCAGCAGCCTGAGTTTTGCTTCGACTAGCGGATTTAGCACAGATACGCAGTATTTT
.	TRBD2	TRBV7-2	17	TRBJ2-3	CASSHRGGGRAADTQYF	TGTGCCAGCAGCCACCGGGGTGGCGGGAGGGCCGCTGATACGCAGTATTTT
few	.	TRBV21-1	8	TRBJ2-7	CASSPVYF	TGTGCCAGCAGCCCCGTCTACTTC
.	.	TRBV20-1	16	TRBJ1-1	CSARVNTGARSTEAFF	TGCAGTGCTAGAGTTAATACGGGGGCGCGGAGTACTGAAGCTTTCTTT
many	.	TRBV10-3	15	TRBJ2-7	CAIRTYRASSYEQYF	TGTGCCATCAGGACTTACAGGGCTAGCTCCTACGAGCAGTACTTC